The rows below give T cell receptor beta chains drawn from one sample of a study of T cell responses to AZD1222 COVID-19 vaccine. The method was immunoSEQ multiplex PCR; TCRdb's version includes in-frame clones alone and lacks a portion of them. Among around 80,000 clones, about 88% were seen once, and the ten largest hold around 9.9%. The material was peripheral blood, obtained on day 0 of AZD1222 vaccination. The origin of the receptors is an adult in good health. The CDR3 runs from the conserved cysteine through the conserved F or W. D genes are given only for firm matches. Size is omitted from some rows. Given values are once, few, many or a class for expanded clones.

12	-	-	TRBJ2-5	TRBV28	CASKSWWETQYF	TGTGCCAGCAAGAGTTGGTGGGAGACCCAGTACTTC
14	-	once	TRBJ1-1	TRBV6-5	CASSRAERNTEAFF	TGTGCCAGCAGTCGAGCAGAAAGGAACACTGAAGCTTTCTTT
12	-	-	TRBJ1-5	TRBV29-1	CSVVHPGQPQHF	TGCAGCGTGGTACACCCGGGTCAGCCCCAGCATTTT
13	-	-	TRBJ1-3	TRBV29-1	CSAQSFSGNTIYF	TGCAGCGCCCAGTCTTTCTCTGGAAACACCATATATTTT
11	-	-	TRBJ1-1	TRBV6-2/TRBV6-3	CASSLGTEAFF	TGTGCCAGCAGTTTAGGTACTGAAGCTTTCTTT
18	TRBD1	-	TRBJ1-2	TRBV7-2	CASSLISGGVDLLGLVTF	TGTGCCAGCAGCTTAATTTCAGGGGGTGTGGACCTCCTTGGGTTGGTCACCTTC
13	-	-	TRBJ2-7	TRBV6-5	CASGRDSPYEQYF	TGTGCCAGCGGCCGGGACTCTCCCTACGAGCAGTACTTC
14	-	-	TRBJ2-2	TRBV3-1/TRBV3-2	CASSPFWGTGELFF	TGTGCCAGCAGCCCATTTTGGGGCACCGGGGAGCTGTTTTTT
15	TRBD2	-	TRBJ2-1	TRBV5-4	CASSYPGTRSGEQFF	TGTGCCAGCAGCTATCCCGGGACTAGGTCGGGTGAGCAGTTCTTC
16	-	once	TRBJ1-1	TRBV19	CASSKPRTALNTEAFF	TGTGCCAGTAGCAAACCTCGGACAGCCTTGAACACTGAAGCTTTCTTT
16	TRBD1	-	TRBJ1-4	TRBV5-4	CASSRRDRSDREKLFF	TGTGCCAGCAGCCGGAGGGACAGGTCGGATCGAGAAAAACTGTTTTTT
20	TRBD2	-	TRBJ2-2	TRBV14	CASSQGRAGLAGGLGGELFF	TGTGCCAGCAGTCAAGGAAGGGCCGGACTAGCGGGAGGCCTAGGCGGGGAGCTGTTTTTT
15	-	-	TRBJ1-2	TRBV5-6	CASSLLSAGDYGYTF	TGTGCCAGCAGCTTGTTAAGTGCAGGAGACTATGGCTACACCTTC
12	-	-	TRBJ2-1	TRBV12-3/TRBV12-4	CASSLVTDEQFF	TGTGCCAGCAGTTTAGTAACCGATGAGCAGTTCTTC
12	-	-	TRBJ1-1	TRBV19	CASSIERTEAFF	TGTGCCAGTAGTATAGAAAGGACTGAAGCTTTCTTT
13	TRBD2	-	TRBJ2-2	TRBV6-6	CATRGLYTGELFF	TGTGCCACCCGGGGACTATACACCGGGGAGCTGTTTTTT
12	-	-	TRBJ2-5	TRBV10-2	CASRDAGKTQYF	TGCGCCAGCCGGGACGCGGGAAAGACCCAGTACTTC
17	-	-	TRBJ2-7	TRBV7-2	CASSRQPSGTTSYEQYF	TGTGCCAGCAGCAGACAACCCTCCGGGACAACTTCCTACGAGCAGTACTTC
14	-	-	TRBJ2-2	TRBV2	CASSLAKSTGELFF	TGTGCCAGCAGCCTCGCCAAGAGCACCGGGGAGCTGTTTTTT
13	-	few	TRBJ2-5	TRBV21-1	CASSAGGPGTQYF	TGTGCCAGCAGCGCCGGGGGGCCAGGGACCCAGTACTTC
14	-	-	TRBJ1-6	TRBV18	CASSPDEGGSPLHF	TGTGCCAGCTCCCCAGACGAAGGGGGTTCACCCCTCCACTTT
17	-	-	TRBJ1-1	TRBV23-1	CARIHLPNTWRNTEAFF	TGCGCCAGGATTCATTTACCAAATACATGGAGGAACACTGAAGCTTTCTTT
13	TRBD1	-	TRBJ1-2	TRBV6-5	CASSGTASYGYTF	TGTGCCAGCAGCGGGACAGCGTCCTATGGCTACACCTTC
14	-	-	TRBJ1-2	TRBV21-1	CASSKATGYNGYTF	TGTGCCAGCAGCAAAGCCACAGGTTACAATGGCTACACCTTC
14	-	-	TRBJ1-3	TRBV3-1/TRBV3-2	CASRPTGSGNTIYF	TGTGCCAGCAGACCGACCGGCTCTGGAAACACCATATATTTT
14	-	-	TRBJ1-2	TRBV14	CASSQAFRAGGYTF	TGTGCCAGCAGCCAAGCGTTCCGGGCAGGAGGCTACACCTTC
13	-	-	TRBJ2-2	TRBV5-4	CAGQGGYTGELFF	TGTGCCGGGCAGGGCGGGTACACCGGGGAGCTGTTTTTT
13	-	few	TRBJ1-6	TRBV2	CASRRQVNSPLHF	TGTGCCAGCAGAAGACAGGTTAATTCACCCCTCCACTTT
12	-	-	TRBJ2-4	TRBV11-2	CASSAYLDIQYF	TGTGCCAGCAGCGCCTACCTGGACATTCAGTACTTC
13	-	-	TRBJ2-2	TRBV29-1	CSAVGGAAGELFF	TGCAGCGCCGTGGGGGGGGCGGCCGGGGAGCTGTTTTTT
13	-	-	TRBJ1-1	TRBV28	CASSGGVNTEAFF	TGTGCCAGCAGTGGAGGGGTTAACACTGAAGCTTTCTTT
14	TRBD1	-	TRBJ1-1	TRBV5-1	CASSPGQVNTEAFF	TGCGCCAGCAGCCCGGGACAGGTGAACACTGAAGCTTTCTTT
21	TRBD2	once	TRBJ2-6	TRBV4-2	CASSQDSLTSGILAGANVLTF	TGTGCCAGCAGCCAAGACTCGCTGACTAGCGGGATTTTAGCTGGGGCCAACGTCCTGACTTTC
11	-	-	TRBJ2-1	TRBV7-9	CASSRGREQFF	TGTGCCAGCAGCCGGGGAAGGGAGCAGTTCTTC
15	-	-	TRBJ2-5	TRBV18	CASSPEPGRGETQYF	TGTGCCAGCTCACCAGAACCGGGCCGAGGGGAGACCCAGTACTTC
14	TRBD2	-	TRBJ2-2	TRBV12-5	CASCREGNTGELFF	TGTGCTAGTTGCCGGGAGGGGAACACCGGGGAGCTGTTTTTT
18	TRBD2	-	TRBJ2-3	TRBV7-3	CASSSGTSGSVGTDTQYF	TGTGCCAGCAGCTCCGGGACTAGCGGGAGTGTGGGCACAGATACGCAGTATTTT
19	TRBD1	-	TRBJ2-2	TRBV4-1	CASSQERQGASWDTGELFF	TGCGCCAGCAGCCAAGAGCGACAGGGGGCTAGCTGGGACACCGGGGAGCTGTTTTTT
15	-	-	TRBJ1-6	TRBV28	CASSPGAAGNSPLHF	TGTGCCAGCAGCCCCGGGGCGGCGGGGAATTCACCCCTCCACTTT
15	-	-	TRBJ1-5	TRBV28	CASSLFGSGHQPQHF	TGTGCCAGCAGTTTATTCGGGTCGGGGCATCAGCCCCAGCATTTT
14	TRBD1	-	TRBJ1-5	TRBV5-6	CASSFSTGSQPQHF	TGTGCCAGCAGCTTTTCGACAGGGAGTCAGCCCCAGCATTTT
16	TRBD2	-	TRBJ2-1	TRBV5-1	CASSRILAGGKNEQFF	TGCGCCAGCAGCCGAATCTTAGCGGGAGGGAAAAATGAGCAGTTCTTC
12	-	-	TRBJ2-7	TRBV2	CASSPLSYEQYF	TGTGCCAGCAGTCCGTTATCCTACGAGCAGTACTTC
10	-	-	TRBJ2-3	TRBV6-5	CASVADTQYF	TGTGCCAGCGTCGCAGATACGCAGTATTTT
14	-	once	TRBJ1-1	TRBV3-1/TRBV3-2	CASSQEGGSTEAFF	TGTGCCAGCAGCCAAGAGGGGGGGTCCACTGAAGCTTTCTTT
14	TRBD2	-	TRBJ2-4	TRBV19	CASSIVSGRDIQYF	TGTGCCAGTAGTATAGTTTCGGGGAGGGACATTCAGTACTTC
14	-	-	TRBJ1-5	TRBV19	CASIGGQSNQPQHF	TGTGCCAGTATCGGGGGCCAGAGCAATCAGCCCCAGCATTTT
14	-	once	TRBJ1-1	TRBV5-1	CASSTQGQNTEAFF	TGCGCCAGCAGCACACAGGGCCAGAACACTGAAGCTTTCTTT
14	TRBD1	-	TRBJ1-2	TRBV5-6	CASSLPRGNYGYTF	TGTGCCAGCAGCTTGCCCAGGGGGAACTATGGCTACACCTTC
15	TRBD1	-	TRBJ1-4	TRBV5-8	CASRARTGYNEKLFF	TGTGCCAGCAGAGCCCGGACAGGGTATAATGAAAAACTGTTTTTT
14	-	-	TRBJ1-1	TRBV11-2	CASSLASPSTEAFF	TGTGCCAGCAGCTTAGCCTCCCCTTCCACTGAAGCTTTCTTT
12	-	-	TRBJ2-3	TRBV5-5	CASSDLGDTQYF	TGTGCCAGCAGCGACCTTGGGGATACGCAGTATTTT
14	-	-	TRBJ2-1	TRBV29-1	CSVERQRSYNEQFF	TGCAGCGTTGAAAGACAGCGCTCCTACAATGAGCAGTTCTTC
14	-	-	TRBJ1-2	TRBV5-1	CASSLEGANYGYTF	TGCGCCAGCAGCTTGGAAGGGGCTAACTATGGCTACACCTTC